The rows below give T cell receptor beta chains drawn from one sample of a study of T cells in Graves' hyperthyroidism and ophthalmopathy. TCRdb fed the multiplex PCR reads into MiXCR, producing one record per CDR3 protein. Among around 300,000 distinct CDR3 sequences, roughly 13% were seen once, and the ten largest hold roughly 35%. Specimen: blood. These TCRs come from a woman between 40 and 55 years old with Graves' ophthalmopathy. Both conserved end residues are trimmed from each CDR3.

j_call | cdr3_length | v_call | cdr3_aa
TRBJ1-1 | 12 | TRBV6-5 | ASSYSGDNTEAF
TRBJ2-7 | 9 | TRBV29-1 | SVTGLDEQY
TRBJ2-5 | 14 | TRBV5-1 | ASSYRLAGAEETQY
TRBJ1-4 | 13 | TRBV20-1 | SARDDRRPNEKLF
TRBJ1-6 | 12 | TRBV12-3/TRBV12-4 | ASSPRVLNSPLH
TRBJ2-1 | 13 | TRBV6-5 | ASSYPATGKDEQF
TRBJ2-1 | 14 | TRBV15 | ATSRGERGTYNEQF
TRBJ2-2 | 13 | TRBV3-1 | ASSHKGAGAGELF
TRBJ1-1 | 13 | TRBV5-4 | ASSGRGGGYTEAF
TRBJ1-6 | 14 | TRBV28 | ASSLGGAGYNSPLH
TRBJ2-1 | 11 | TRBV24-1 | ATSLAGGNEQF
TRBJ2-5 | 11 | TRBV20-1 | SARSSGKETQY
TRBJ2-3 | 13 | TRBV27 | ASSFDWQSTDTQY
TRBJ1-1 | 15 | TRBV12-5 | ASEGPGLLEGRPEAF
TRBJ2-5 | 11 | TRBV10-3 | AISGSGQETQY
TRBJ2-5 | 14 | TRBV5-1 | ASSLWLGVGQETQY
TRBJ2-7 | 11 | TRBV10-3 | AISVQGIYEQY
TRBJ2-7 | 13 | TRBV11-2 | ASSPGYGRAREQY
TRBJ1-5 | 12 | TRBV15 | ATSREGTGGAQH
TRBJ2-1 | 12 | TRBV29-1 | SAGSGRAVDEQF
TRBJ1-5 | 15 | TRBV6-1 | ASSADHWGNGNQPQH
TRBJ2-7 | 14 | TRBV28 | ASSGPGTGLNYEQY
TRBJ2-7 | 14 | TRBV13 | ASSFGPGLAIYEQY
TRBJ1-2 | 14 | TRBV4-1 | ASSRSQGRKTYGYT
TRBJ2-1 | 11 | TRBV4-1 | ASSQGASGEQF
TRBJ1-4 | 14 | TRBV18 | ASSPARGSANEKLF
TRBJ2-5 | 10 | TRBV6-1 | ASSGGLETQY
TRBJ2-5 | 12 | TRBV7-2 | ASSLVRRGETQY
TRBJ1-1 | 11 | TRBV10-2 | AGTGGAGTEAF
TRBJ1-5 | 13 | TRBV3-1 | ASSQGDRSNQPQH
TRBJ1-1 | 15 | TRBV29-1 | SVPYLGTGEVNTEAF
TRBJ2-5 | 12 | TRBV11-2 | ASSPGGGEETQY
TRBJ2-7 | 9 | TRBV20-1 | SSGSKYEQY
TRBJ2-4 | 12 | TRBV20-1 | SARRQLAKNIQY
TRBJ1-1 | 12 | TRBV3-1 | ASSPGRSNTEAF
TRBJ1-6 | 12 | TRBV20-1 | SATFDPSRSPLH
TRBJ1-5 | 7 | TRBV11-3 | ASSQPQH
TRBJ1-2 | 14 | TRBV7-2 | ASSNPGQKIGYGYT
TRBJ2-7 | 10 | TRBV30 | AWSVKGDEQY
TRBJ1-2 | 11 | TRBV20-1 | SARMESNYGYT
TRBJ2-2 | 11 | TRBV19 | ATALHSTGELF
TRBJ1-6 | 13 | TRBV4-1 | ASSQRGQGVSPLH
TRBJ2-3 | 14 | TRBV15 | ATSRPPGEGLYTQY
TRBJ1-5 | 15 | TRBV7-9 | ASSSSLLQGLAQPQH
TRBJ2-2 | 12 | TRBV5-1 | ASCRQPNTGELF
TRBJ1-4 | 13 | TRBV7-2 | ASSSNQGTNEKLF
TRBJ1-2 | 16 | TRBV28 | ASSGTETVMIIREGYT
TRBJ2-2 | 10 | TRBV27 | ASSSLTGELF
TRBJ1-2 | 14 | TRBV5-1 | ASSLQSPQTNYGYT
TRBJ1-5 | 11 | TRBV19 | ASSIVQDQPQH
TRBJ2-5 | 11 | TRBV28 | ASSPNHLRAQY
TRBJ2-5 | 12 | TRBV11-3 | ASSFDRGGKTQY
TRBJ2-5 | 11 | TRBV10-2 | ASSESSRETQY
TRBJ2-3 | 14 | TRBV5-5 | ASSWPADTVADTQY
TRBJ2-7 | 11 | TRBV6-1 | ASSLRSRDEQY
TRBJ1-3 | 12 | TRBV10-3 | ARSRDRAGNTIY
TRBJ2-7 | 15 | TRBV7-9 | ASSLDLGQVHTYEQY
TRBJ1-6 | 11 | TRBV2 | ASSFRGNSPLH
TRBJ1-1 | 14 | TRBV20-1 | SATPDRGKPNTEAF
TRBJ2-1 | 14 | TRBV25-1 | ASSEVARESYNEQF